This is a list of T cell receptor beta chains from one sample in a study of Ad26.COV2.S vaccination and SARS-CoV-2 variants. Sequencing was performed with immunoSEQ multiplex PCR; in TCRdb, only in-frame clones are kept and a portion is missing. The sample holds around 450,000 clones, 89% seen once. Sequenced here: peripheral blood, sampled in a trial of Ad26.COV2.S vaccine versus placebo. Receptor source: a person aged 18-60 years who received the Ad26.COV2.S COVID-19 vaccine or a placebo. CDR3s include the opening cysteine and the closing phenylalanine or tryptophan. The order of the fields is CDR3 DNA, CDR3 protein, V gene, D gene, clone size, J gene. D genes are given only for firm matches. Clone sizes are given selectively: once, few, many, or a class where the clone is expanded.

CDR3 DNA: TGTGCCAGCAGCAACCGGGGACAGGGGGCCTATAATTCACCCCTCCACTTT; CDR3 protein: CASSNRGQGAYNSPLHF; V gene: TRBV7-2; D gene: TRBD1; clone size: .; J gene: TRBJ1-6
CDR3 DNA: TGCAGCGTTGCTTTGGGACCTACGAGCAATCAGCCCCAGCATTTT; CDR3 protein: CSVALGPTSNQPQHF; V gene: TRBV29-1; D gene: .; clone size: .; J gene: TRBJ1-5
CDR3 DNA: TGTGCCATCAGTGAGTTCCGGGGCTACAATGAGCAGTTCTTC; CDR3 protein: CAISEFRGYNEQFF; V gene: TRBV10-3; D gene: .; clone size: once; J gene: TRBJ2-1
CDR3 DNA: TGTGCCAGCAGCGAAGGCCTAACTAATGAAAAACTGTTTTTT; CDR3 protein: CASSEGLTNEKLFF; V gene: TRBV9; D gene: .; clone size: .; J gene: TRBJ1-4
CDR3 DNA: TGTGCCAGCAGCTCGACAGGGCTAGCCTACGAGCAGTACTTC; CDR3 protein: CASSSTGLAYEQYF; V gene: TRBV6-5; D gene: TRBD1; clone size: once; J gene: TRBJ2-7
CDR3 DNA: TGTGCCAGCAGCAGTTATTACGAGCAGTACTTC; CDR3 protein: CASSSYYEQYF; V gene: TRBV7-2; D gene: .; clone size: .; J gene: TRBJ2-7
CDR3 DNA: TGTGCCAGCACCAGGGAAGTAAAAGAGACCCAGTACTTC; CDR3 protein: CASTREVKETQYF; V gene: TRBV2; D gene: .; clone size: few; J gene: TRBJ2-5
CDR3 DNA: TGCGCCAGCAGCCTACTACTAGCGGGGGGTGTCACAGATACGCAGTATTTT; CDR3 protein: CASSLLLAGGVTDTQYF; V gene: TRBV5-1; D gene: TRBD2; clone size: once; J gene: TRBJ2-3
CDR3 DNA: TGTGCCAGCAGGATGGACAACGGGGATGAGCAGTTCTTC; CDR3 protein: CASRMDNGDEQFF; V gene: TRBV12-3/TRBV12-4; D gene: .; clone size: .; J gene: TRBJ2-1
CDR3 DNA: TGTGCCAGCAGTGGACTAGCGGGAATCCAAGAGACCCAGTACTTC; CDR3 protein: CASSGLAGIQETQYF; V gene: TRBV28; D gene: TRBD2; clone size: .; J gene: TRBJ2-5
CDR3 DNA: TGTGCCAGCAGCCACCGACTAGCCTCCTACAATGAGCAGTTCTTC; CDR3 protein: CASSHRLASYNEQFF; V gene: TRBV4-2; D gene: TRBD2; clone size: .; J gene: TRBJ2-1
CDR3 DNA: TGTGCCAGCAGCCCCCCCGGGACCCCTAAGCCCCAGCATTTT; CDR3 protein: CASSPPGTPKPQHF; V gene: TRBV7-2; D gene: .; clone size: .; J gene: TRBJ1-5
CDR3 DNA: TGTGCCAGCAGTGCCGGGACAGCCGGGGGCTATGGCTACACCTTC; CDR3 protein: CASSAGTAGGYGYTF; V gene: TRBV28; D gene: TRBD1; clone size: .; J gene: TRBJ1-2
CDR3 DNA: TGCGCCAGCAGCAAGCGTATAACAGGATACAATGAGCAGTTCTTC; CDR3 protein: CASSKRITGYNEQFF; V gene: TRBV5-1; D gene: .; clone size: .; J gene: TRBJ2-1
CDR3 DNA: TGTGCCAGCAGCAGTTATAAAGAGACCCAGTACTTC; CDR3 protein: CASSSYKETQYF; V gene: TRBV12-3/TRBV12-4; D gene: .; clone size: .; J gene: TRBJ2-5
CDR3 DNA: TGTGCCAGCAGCCTAAGCGGTGGCGGGCAGGGAGTAGAGACCCAGTACTTC; CDR3 protein: CASSLSGGGQGVETQYF; V gene: TRBV7-3; D gene: .; clone size: .; J gene: TRBJ2-5
CDR3 DNA: TGCGCCAGCTCCCCAAGTCAGGGGTTCAGGTACGAGCAGTACTTC; CDR3 protein: CASSPSQGFRYEQYF; V gene: TRBV5-1; D gene: .; clone size: .; J gene: TRBJ2-7
CDR3 DNA: TGTGCCAGCAGCTTAGGAGTCTCCGGGACACCGCGAAAGCAGTACTTC; CDR3 protein: CASSLGVSGTPRKQYF; V gene: TRBV7-8; D gene: .; clone size: once; J gene: TRBJ2-7
CDR3 DNA: TGTGCCAGCTCACCTCTGACTAGCGGGTCGTTCACCGGGGAGCTGTTTTTT; CDR3 protein: CASSPLTSGSFTGELFF; V gene: TRBV18; D gene: TRBD2; clone size: .; J gene: TRBJ2-2
CDR3 DNA: TGCGCCAGCAGACGTTGGGCGGGGACCCAGTACTTC; CDR3 protein: CASRRWAGTQYF; V gene: TRBV5-1; D gene: .; clone size: .; J gene: TRBJ2-5
CDR3 DNA: TGTGCCAGCAGTTACGCCCTCGGGAGCGGCTACACCTTC; CDR3 protein: CASSYALGSGYTF; V gene: TRBV6-5; D gene: .; clone size: few; J gene: TRBJ1-2
CDR3 DNA: TGTGCCAGCAGCCACGGGCCCCACACCGGGGAGCTGTTTTTT; CDR3 protein: CASSHGPHTGELFF; V gene: TRBV7-8; D gene: .; clone size: .; J gene: TRBJ2-2
CDR3 DNA: TGTGCCATCAGTGAGTTCCATCCGGGACAGGGGACCGAGCAGTACTTC; CDR3 protein: CAISEFHPGQGTEQYF; V gene: TRBV10-3; D gene: TRBD1; clone size: .; J gene: TRBJ2-7
CDR3 DNA: TGTGCCAGTAGTATTGGTTTGGGCGGGAGGTCGTACATTCAGTACTTC; CDR3 protein: CASSIGLGGRSYIQYF; V gene: TRBV19; D gene: TRBD2; clone size: .; J gene: TRBJ2-4
CDR3 DNA: TGCAGCGTTCAGGGAGTAACAGATACGCAGTATTTT; CDR3 protein: CSVQGVTDTQYF; V gene: TRBV29-1; D gene: .; clone size: .; J gene: TRBJ2-3
CDR3 DNA: TGTGCCACCGTGGGGTCACTGTTCTATGGCTACACCTTC; CDR3 protein: CATVGSLFYGYTF; V gene: TRBV7-9; D gene: .; clone size: .; J gene: TRBJ1-2
CDR3 DNA: TGTGCCAGCAGCTTAGGAGGCGGGGCAGGGGAAAAACTGTTTTTT; CDR3 protein: CASSLGGGAGEKLFF; V gene: TRBV11-2; D gene: .; clone size: .; J gene: TRBJ1-4
CDR3 DNA: TGTGCCAGCAGCTTTACCCGGGGAGAAAAACTGTTTTTT; CDR3 protein: CASSFTRGEKLFF; V gene: TRBV7-9; D gene: .; clone size: .; J gene: TRBJ1-4
CDR3 DNA: TGCGCCAGCAGCCAAGGACTTCTTGGGAGGATCGGGGAGCTGTTTTTT; CDR3 protein: CASSQGLLGRIGELFF; V gene: TRBV4-3; D gene: .; clone size: once; J gene: TRBJ2-2
CDR3 DNA: TGTGCCAGCAGTTCGTACAATGAGCAGTTCTTC; CDR3 protein: CASSSYNEQFF; V gene: TRBV28; D gene: .; clone size: few; J gene: TRBJ2-1
CDR3 DNA: TGTGCCAGCAGCCTCTATAAGTTTGAAGCTTTCTTT; CDR3 protein: CASSLYKFEAFF; V gene: TRBV12-3/TRBV12-4; D gene: .; clone size: .; J gene: TRBJ1-1
CDR3 DNA: TGCGCCAGCAGCCGCCAACCCACAGGCCCAGCCAAAAACATTCAGTACTTC; CDR3 protein: CASSRQPTGPAKNIQYF; V gene: TRBV4-1; D gene: .; clone size: .; J gene: TRBJ2-4
CDR3 DNA: TGTGCCAGCAGTTATGCAGGATCCTACGAGCAGTACTTC; CDR3 protein: CASSYAGSYEQYF; V gene: TRBV6-1; D gene: .; clone size: once; J gene: TRBJ2-7
CDR3 DNA: TGCGCCAGCAGCTTTCAAGAGACCCAGTACTTC; CDR3 protein: CASSFQETQYF; V gene: TRBV5-1; D gene: .; clone size: .; J gene: TRBJ2-5
CDR3 DNA: TGTGCCAGCAGTTTATCCCAGTTTAATCAGCCCCAGCATTTT; CDR3 protein: CASSLSQFNQPQHF; V gene: TRBV28; D gene: .; clone size: .; J gene: TRBJ1-5
CDR3 DNA: TGCAGTGCTACTGATTTACAGGGGAGTAACACTGAAGCTTTCTTT; CDR3 protein: CSATDLQGSNTEAFF; V gene: TRBV20-1; D gene: TRBD1; clone size: .; J gene: TRBJ1-1
CDR3 DNA: TGTGCCACTTCCCTGGACACATTTTATTCACCCCTCCACTTT; CDR3 protein: CATSLDTFYSPLHF; V gene: TRBV15; D gene: .; clone size: .; J gene: TRBJ1-6
CDR3 DNA: TGTGCCAGCAGCTCTCGGGACAAGTTCCACACTGAAGCTTTCTTT; CDR3 protein: CASSSRDKFHTEAFF; V gene: TRBV11-1; D gene: .; clone size: few; J gene: TRBJ1-1
CDR3 DNA: TGTGCCAGCAGTGACCGGGGCTATGGCTACACCTTC; CDR3 protein: CASSDRGYGYTF; V gene: TRBV6-4; D gene: .; clone size: .; J gene: TRBJ1-2
CDR3 DNA: TGTGCCAGCAGCCAAGTTGATGCCACGGGCTACGAGCAGTACTTC; CDR3 protein: CASSQVDATGYEQYF; V gene: TRBV4-2; D gene: .; clone size: .; J gene: TRBJ2-7
CDR3 DNA: TGTGCCAGCAGGCGGGGAGGGCGAGGGGACTATGGCTACACCTTC; CDR3 protein: CASRRGGRGDYGYTF; V gene: TRBV6-5; D gene: .; clone size: .; J gene: TRBJ1-2
CDR3 DNA: TGTGCCAGTAGCGGTGACAGGGTTCCGAACACCATATATTTT; CDR3 protein: CASSGDRVPNTIYF; V gene: TRBV19; D gene: TRBD1; clone size: .; J gene: TRBJ1-3